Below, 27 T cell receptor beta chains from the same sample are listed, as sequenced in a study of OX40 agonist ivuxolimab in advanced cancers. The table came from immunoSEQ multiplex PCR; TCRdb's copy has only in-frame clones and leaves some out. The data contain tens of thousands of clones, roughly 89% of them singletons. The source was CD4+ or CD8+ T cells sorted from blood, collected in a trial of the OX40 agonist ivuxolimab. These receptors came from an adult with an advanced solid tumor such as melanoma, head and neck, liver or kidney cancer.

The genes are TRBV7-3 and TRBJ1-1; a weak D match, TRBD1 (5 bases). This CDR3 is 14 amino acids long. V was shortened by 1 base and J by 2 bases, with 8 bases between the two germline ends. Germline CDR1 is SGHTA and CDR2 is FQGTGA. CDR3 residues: CASSLSRENTEAFF. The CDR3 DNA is TGTGCCAGCAGCTTAAGCAGGGAAAACACTGAAGCTTTCTTT.

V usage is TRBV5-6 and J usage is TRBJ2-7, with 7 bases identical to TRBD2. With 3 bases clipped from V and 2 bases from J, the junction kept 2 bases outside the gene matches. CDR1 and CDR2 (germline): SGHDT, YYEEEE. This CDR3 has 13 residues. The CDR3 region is CASSWSGAYEQYF. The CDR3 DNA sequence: TGTGCCAGCAGCTGGAGCGGGGCCTACGAGCAGTACTTC. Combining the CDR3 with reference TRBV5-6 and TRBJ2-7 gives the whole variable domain DAGVTQSPTHLIKTRGQQVTLRCSPKSGHDTVSWYQQALGQGPQFIFQYYEEEERQRGNFPDRFSGHQFPNYSSELNVNALLLGDSALYLCASSWSGAYEQYFGPGTRLTVT.

The CDR3 reads CASSPKSGGPRDEQYF. CDR3 in DNA: TGTGCCAGCAGCCCCAAAAGCGGGGGGCCCAGGGACGAGCAGTACTTC. The V gene is TRBV7-9, the J gene TRBJ2-7, with TRBD2 matching 9 bases. This CDR3 comprises 16 residues. J gave up 5 bases and V 5 bases, and 13 bases lay outside the gene matches. CDR1 is SEHNR, CDR2 FQNEAQ, per germline (reference sequence).

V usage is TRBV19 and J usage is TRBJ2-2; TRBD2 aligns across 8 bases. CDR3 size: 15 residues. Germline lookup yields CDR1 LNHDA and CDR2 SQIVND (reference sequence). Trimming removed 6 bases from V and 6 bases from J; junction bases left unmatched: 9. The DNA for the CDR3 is TGTGCCAGTAGATGGGACTCGCGGGGGGCCGGGGAGCTGTTTTTT. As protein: CASRWDSRGAGELFF.

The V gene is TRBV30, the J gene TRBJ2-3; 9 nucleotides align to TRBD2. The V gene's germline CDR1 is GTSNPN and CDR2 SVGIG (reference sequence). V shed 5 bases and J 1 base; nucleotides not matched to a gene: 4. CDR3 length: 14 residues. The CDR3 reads CAWLLAGRTDTQYF. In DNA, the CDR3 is TGTGCCTGGCTGCTAGCGGGACGCACAGATACGCAGTATTTT.

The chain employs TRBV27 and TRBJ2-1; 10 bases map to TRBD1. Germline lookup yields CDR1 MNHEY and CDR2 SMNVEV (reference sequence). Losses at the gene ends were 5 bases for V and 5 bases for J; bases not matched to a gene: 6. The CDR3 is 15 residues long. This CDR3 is CASSLTGGLNNEQFF. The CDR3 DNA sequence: TGTGCCAGCAGTCTGACAGGGGGCTTAAACAATGAGCAGTTCTTC.

The CDR3 spells CASSPGIYNQPQHF. CDR3 in DNA: TGTGCCAGCAGTCCAGGGATTTACAATCAGCCCCAGCATTTT. The chain recombines TRBV27 with TRBJ1-5, with D possibly matching TRBD1 (5 bases). Germline V gene sequence: CDR1 MNHEY, CDR2 SMNVEV (reference sequence). With 5 bases removed from V and 3 bases from J, the gap between germline ends came to 11 bases. There are 14 residues in the CDR3.

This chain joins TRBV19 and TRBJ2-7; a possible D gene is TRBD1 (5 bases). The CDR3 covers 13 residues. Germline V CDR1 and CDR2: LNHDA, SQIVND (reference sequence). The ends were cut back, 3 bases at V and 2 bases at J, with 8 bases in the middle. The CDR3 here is CASSIATAYEQYF. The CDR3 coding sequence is TGTGCCAGTAGTATTGCGACAGCCTACGAGCAGTACTTC.

This CDR3 is CASSETGSSGNTIYF. CDR3 nucleotides: TGTGCCAGCAGCGAGACGGGGAGCTCTGGAAACACCATATATTTT. J is TRBJ1-3 and V is TRBV7-3; D is uncertain. V lost 5 bases and J lost 0, with 11 bases in between. This CDR3 is built from 15 residues. Germline CDR1 reads SGHTA; CDR2 reads FQGTGA. Full variable domain (missing parts from reference TRBV7-3 and TRBJ1-3): GAGVSQTPSNKVTEKGKYVELRCDPISGHTALYWYRQSLGQGPEFLIYFQGTGAADDSGLPNDRFFAVRPEGSVSTLKIQRTERGDSAVYLCASSETGSSGNTIYFGEGSWLTVV.

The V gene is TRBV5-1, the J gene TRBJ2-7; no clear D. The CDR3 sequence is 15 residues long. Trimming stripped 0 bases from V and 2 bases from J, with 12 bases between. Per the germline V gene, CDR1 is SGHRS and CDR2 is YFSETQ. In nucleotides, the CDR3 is TGCGCCAGCAGCTTGGCGTCAGCCTCAACCTACGAGCAGTACTTC. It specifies CASSLASASTYEQYF.

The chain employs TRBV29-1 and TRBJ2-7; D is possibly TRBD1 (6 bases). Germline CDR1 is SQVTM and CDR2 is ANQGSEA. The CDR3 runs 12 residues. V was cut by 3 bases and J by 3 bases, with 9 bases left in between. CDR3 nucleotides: TGCAGCGTTGAGGGACAATTCTACGAGCAGTACTTC. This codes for CSVEGQFYEQYF.

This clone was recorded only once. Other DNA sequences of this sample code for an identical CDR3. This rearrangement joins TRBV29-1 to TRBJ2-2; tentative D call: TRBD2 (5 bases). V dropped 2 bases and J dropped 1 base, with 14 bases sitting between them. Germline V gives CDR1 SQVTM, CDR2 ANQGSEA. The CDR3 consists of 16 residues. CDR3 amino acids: CSVEFRGQWNTGELFF. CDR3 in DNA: TGCAGCGTTGAATTTCGGGGTCAGTGGAACACCGGGGAGCTGTTTTTT.

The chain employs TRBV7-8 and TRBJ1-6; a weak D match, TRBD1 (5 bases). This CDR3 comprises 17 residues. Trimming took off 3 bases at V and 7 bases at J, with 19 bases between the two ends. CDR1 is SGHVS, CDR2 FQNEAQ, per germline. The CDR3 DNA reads TGTGCCAGCAGCTTTGGAAGAGAGCTCCGGGGCAATTCACCCCTCCACTTT. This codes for CASSFGRELRGNSPLHF.

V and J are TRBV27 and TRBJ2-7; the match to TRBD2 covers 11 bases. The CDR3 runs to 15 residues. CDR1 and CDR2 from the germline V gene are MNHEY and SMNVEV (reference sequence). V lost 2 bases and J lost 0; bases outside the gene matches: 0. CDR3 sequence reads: CASSLTSGSSYEQYF. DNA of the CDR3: TGTGCCAGCAGTTTAACTAGCGGGAGCTCCTACGAGCAGTACTTC.

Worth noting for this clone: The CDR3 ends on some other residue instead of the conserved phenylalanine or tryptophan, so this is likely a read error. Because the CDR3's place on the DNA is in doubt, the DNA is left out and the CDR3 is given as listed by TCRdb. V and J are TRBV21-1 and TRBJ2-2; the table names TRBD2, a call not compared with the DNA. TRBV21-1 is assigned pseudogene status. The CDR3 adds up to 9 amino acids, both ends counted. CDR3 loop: CASSTGLKV.

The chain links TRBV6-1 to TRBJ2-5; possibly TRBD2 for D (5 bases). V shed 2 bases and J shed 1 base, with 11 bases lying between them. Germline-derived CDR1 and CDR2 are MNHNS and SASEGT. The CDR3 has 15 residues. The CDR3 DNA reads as TGTGCCAGCAGTGAATCGAGGGTTCCCCAAGAGACCCAGTACTTC. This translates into CASSESRVPQETQYF.

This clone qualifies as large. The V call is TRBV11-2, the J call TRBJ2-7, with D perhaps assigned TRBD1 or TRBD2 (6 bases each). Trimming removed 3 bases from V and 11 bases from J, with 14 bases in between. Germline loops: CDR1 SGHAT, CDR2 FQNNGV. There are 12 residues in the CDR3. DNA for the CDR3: TGTGCCAGCAGCTTCGAGGGGGGCACAGAGTACTTC. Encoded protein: CASSFEGGTEYF.

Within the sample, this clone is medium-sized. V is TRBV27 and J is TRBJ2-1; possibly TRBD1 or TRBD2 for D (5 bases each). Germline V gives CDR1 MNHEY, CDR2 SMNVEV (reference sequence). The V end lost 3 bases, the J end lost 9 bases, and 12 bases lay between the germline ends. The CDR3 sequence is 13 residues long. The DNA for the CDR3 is TGTGCCAGCAGTTTCGGGGCCAGCGGTGAGCAGTTCTTC. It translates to CASSFGASGEQFF.

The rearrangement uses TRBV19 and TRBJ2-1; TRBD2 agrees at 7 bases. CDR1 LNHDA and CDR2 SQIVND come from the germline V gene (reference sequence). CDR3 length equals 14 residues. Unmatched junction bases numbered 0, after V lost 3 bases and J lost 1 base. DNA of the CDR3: TGTGCCAGTAGTATCGGGGGGTCCTACAATGAGCAGTTCTTC. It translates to CASSIGGSYNEQFF.

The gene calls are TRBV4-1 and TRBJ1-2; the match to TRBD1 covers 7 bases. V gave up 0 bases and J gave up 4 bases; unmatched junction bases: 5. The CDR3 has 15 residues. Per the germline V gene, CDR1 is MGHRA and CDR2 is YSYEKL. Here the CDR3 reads CASSQEGRGSYGYTF. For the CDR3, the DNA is TGCGCCAGCAGCCAAGAGGGCAGGGGGAGCTATGGCTACACCTTC.

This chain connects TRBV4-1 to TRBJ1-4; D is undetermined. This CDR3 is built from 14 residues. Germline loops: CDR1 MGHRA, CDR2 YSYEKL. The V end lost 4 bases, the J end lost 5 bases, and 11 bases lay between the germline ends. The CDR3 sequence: CASSLHDLNEKLFF. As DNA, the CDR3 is TGCGCCAGCAGCCTCCACGATCTCAATGAAAAACTGTTTTTT.

CDR3 DNA sequence: TGTGCCATCAGTGCGGACAGATACTACGAGCAGTACTTC. It encodes CAISADRYYEQYF. The chain joins TRBV10-3 to TRBJ2-7; tentative D call: TRBD1 (6 bases). Per germline, CDR1 ENHRY and CDR2 SYGVKD. V was cut by 4 bases and J by 3 bases, with 10 bases left in between. The CDR3 is 13 residues long.

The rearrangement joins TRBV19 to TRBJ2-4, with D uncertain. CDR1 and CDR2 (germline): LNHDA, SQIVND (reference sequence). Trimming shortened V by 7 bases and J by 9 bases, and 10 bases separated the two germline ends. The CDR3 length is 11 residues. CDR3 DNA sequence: TGTGCCAGTACACGTGAGGCCATTCAGTACTTC. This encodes CASTREAIQYF. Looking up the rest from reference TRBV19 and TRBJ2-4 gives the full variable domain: DGGITQSPKYLFRKEGQNVTLSCEQNLNHDAMYWYRQDPGQGLRLIYYSQIVNDFQKGDIAEGYSVSREKKESFPLTVTSAQKNPTAFYLCASTREAIQYFGAGTRLSVL.

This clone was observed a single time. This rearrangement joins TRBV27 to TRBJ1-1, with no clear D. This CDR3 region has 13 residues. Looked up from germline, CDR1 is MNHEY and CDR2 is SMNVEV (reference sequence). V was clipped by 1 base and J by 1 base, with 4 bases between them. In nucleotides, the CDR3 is TGTGCCAGCAGTTTATGGGGGAACACTGAAGCTTTCTTT. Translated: CASSLWGNTEAFF.

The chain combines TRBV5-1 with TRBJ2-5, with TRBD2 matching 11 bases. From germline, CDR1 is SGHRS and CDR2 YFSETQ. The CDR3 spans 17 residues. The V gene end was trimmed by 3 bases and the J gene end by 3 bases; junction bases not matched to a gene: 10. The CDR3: CASSWPLAGGPKETQYF. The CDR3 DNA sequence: TGCGCCAGCAGCTGGCCGCTAGCGGGAGGACCAAAAGAGACCCAGTACTTC.

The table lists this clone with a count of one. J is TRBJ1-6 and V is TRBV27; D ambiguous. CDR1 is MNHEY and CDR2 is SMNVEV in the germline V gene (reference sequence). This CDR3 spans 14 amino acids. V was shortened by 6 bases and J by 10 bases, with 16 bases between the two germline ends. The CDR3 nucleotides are TGTGCCAGCAGACATACCGAGAGGGAGTCACCCCTCCACTTT. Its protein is CASRHTERESPLHF.

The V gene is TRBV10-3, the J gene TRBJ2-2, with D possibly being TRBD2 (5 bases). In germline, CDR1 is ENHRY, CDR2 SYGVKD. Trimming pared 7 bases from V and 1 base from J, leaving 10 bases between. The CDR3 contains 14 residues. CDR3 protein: CAIKVRGNTGELFF. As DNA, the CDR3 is TGTGCCATCAAAGTCCGGGGGAACACCGGGGAGCTGTTTTTT.